This T cell receptor (beta chain) was recorded in a study of T cell repertoires in cytomegalovirus infection (dated by TCRdb to the late 2010s). Context from the whole study: Because public TCR beta signatures pointed to carriage of CMV infection together with the matching HLA type, the HLA type of each donor mattered for the analysis. The investigation overall reported the following: In both this cohort and an independent roughly 350-donor cohort, the cumulative frequency of public TCR beta family members distinguished carriers of CMV infection plus the relevant HLA type. The ex vivo response was dominated by HLA-C-restricted CMV-specific TCR beta clonotypes, which also provided the single most frequent clonotype in two of eight donors.

TCRdb lists the instrument as Illumina HiSeq 1500. TCRdb handled the public reads itself, with Q25 trimming in fastp and clone calling in MiXCR, and kept productive beta chains. Entries are consolidated by CDR3 protein sequence, retaining the most common genes and DNA. For this sample the table gives about 210,000 distinct CDR3 sequences, of which around 6.4% were detected only once. The ten top clones hold about 6.5% of the sample. This clonotype was observed a few times. No cognate antigen has been identified for it. No much larger clone exists at a distance of one base, and base qualities are not known. Measured from the cysteine to the phenylalanine, the CDR3 is 14 residues long. Just CDR3 DNA is preserved here, 42 bases in frame from base 1. The germline V gene (reference sequence) provides CDR1 DFQATT and CDR2 SNEGSKA. V and J lose 6 bases and 7 bases, and a span of 16 bases separates them.

The sequencing sample was made of PBMCs. This receptor chain uses TRBV20-1 and TRBJ1-6; the D gene cannot be resolved reliably. This clonotype was sampled from a human donor in good health (CMV status not recorded). Some clones in this sample may be carry-over from other donors' samples. DNA sequence: TGCAGTGCGTCCTTCGGGGAGGCAAATTCACCCCTCCACTTT. Translated, it gives CSASFGEANSPLHF.